The clone carrying this T cell receptor (beta chain) was detected only once. This sample stems from a study of shared clonotypes between healthy human individuals. The V segment lost 6 bases and the J segment 0 bases; nucleotides outside the gene matches: 5. The CDR3 is 15 amino acids. The germline V gene has CDR1 MNHNY and CDR2 SVGAGI (reference sequence). Unsorted PBMC DNA went through sequencing on ten immunoSEQ deep assay plates. The method was immunoSEQ multiplex PCR; TCRdb's version includes in-frame clones alone and lacks a portion of them. The table has about half a million clones, 70% to 80% seen once; the top ten hold about 11%.

The clonotype comes from a middle-aged woman in good health. Some clones in this sample may be carry-over from other donors' samples. This chain uses TRBV6-6 with TRBJ2-3; TRBD2 matches 8 bases. Sequenced material: PBMCs. The CDR3 here is CASSLTSGSTDTQYF. CDR3 coding DNA: TGTGCCAGCAGCCTAACTAGCGGAAGCACAGATACGCAGTATTTT.